This record looks at one TCR beta chain sequence and its context. No antigen is known for it. The sample comes from a study of regulatory dendritic cells for organ transplantation. Study-level results: Considerable individual heterogeneity was seen in alloreactive memory CD8+ T cells. Memory T cells were less diverse than naive, with memory CD8+ most oligoclonal.

Generated by immunoSEQ multiplex PCR, the TCRdb table keeps only in-frame clones and is missing some. Here the sample spans about 28,000 clones, 82% being singletons. V shed 8 bases and J 5 bases; nucleotides not matched to a gene: 11. The CDR3 contains 16 residues. Germline CDR1 reads LGHNA; CDR2 reads YNFKEQ. CD4+ or CD8+ T cells were sorted as naive CD45RA+ or memory CD45RO+. Sequenced input: naive CD4+ T cells from blood. Subset denoted: CD45RA+ naive T cells. The chain has TRBV4-2 and TRBJ1-4, with 10 bases aligning to TRBD1. The receptor's source is a human donor in good health. In nucleotides, the CDR3 is TGTGCCAGCGGCGACAGGGGGCAGACTAAAAATGAAAAACTGTTTTTT. It codes for CASGDRGQTKNEKLFF.